These T cell receptor beta chains were read from a single sample in a study of CD8 T cells in Susac syndrome. One entry per CDR3 protein, called by TCRdb with MiXCR from the immunoSEQ multiplex PCR reads. The sample has more than 70,000 distinct CDR3 sequences, roughly 94% seen once. The specimen sequenced was CD8+ T cells from PBMCs. These receptors all come from a human donor with Susac syndrome. Both conserved end residues are part of each CDR3. D genes are given only for firm matches. Part of the rows lack a size; the others show once, few, many or a class for expanded clones.

TRBV7-2	-	TRBJ1-2	few	CASSLGPNYGYTF	TGTGCCAGCAGCTTAGGACCCAACTATGGCTACACCTTC
TRBV20-1	-	TRBJ1-2	-	CSAPYLDRIYGYTF	TGCAGTGCCCCTTATCTCGACAGGATCTATGGCTACACCTTC
TRBV27	-	TRBJ2-7	-	CASSRDRFRQYF	TGTGCCAGCAGTAGAGACAGGTTTCGGCAGTACTTC
TRBV29-1	-	TRBJ1-1	-	CSVGGEGEAFF	TGCAGCGTCGGCGGGGAGGGTGAAGCTTTCTTT
TRBV6-1	TRBD2	TRBJ2-5	-	CASRQRGSHQETQYF	TGTGCCAGCAGACAGCGGGGGTCCCACCAAGAGACCCAGTACTTC
TRBV9	-	TRBJ2-5	-	CASSVAGTTQETQYF	TGTGCCAGCAGCGTAGCCGGGACAACCCAAGAGACCCAGTACTTC
TRBV6-2/TRBV6-3	-	TRBJ2-1	-	CASSYSATPHNEQFF	TGTGCCAGCAGTTATTCGGCGACCCCCCACAATGAGCAGTTCTTC
TRBV6-6	-	TRBJ2-7	-	CASSYSTAGSYEQYF	TGTGCCAGCAGTTACTCGACTGCGGGGTCCTACGAGCAGTACTTC
TRBV11-2	-	TRBJ2-1	-	CASSYSLGNEQFF	TGTGCCAGCAGCTACTCTCTTGGTAATGAGCAGTTCTTC
TRBV6-2/TRBV6-3	-	TRBJ2-1	-	CASSYRTSYNEQFF	TGTGCCAGCAGTTACCGAACTAGCTACAATGAGCAGTTCTTC
TRBV20-1	-	TRBJ1-2	-	CSASWQGMDYGYTF	TGCAGTGCTAGCTGGCAGGGGATGGACTATGGCTACACCTTC
TRBV7-9	-	TRBJ2-3	-	CASSSRDDTDTQYF	TGTGCCAGCAGCTCGAGGGACGACACAGATACGCAGTATTTT
TRBV30	-	TRBJ1-1	-	CAWLRNTEAFF	TGTGCCTGGCTCAGGAACACTGAAGCTTTCTTT
TRBV29-1	TRBD2	TRBJ2-3	-	CSVDIEPGGEGTDTQYF	TGCAGCGTTGATATCGAACCCGGGGGGGAGGGCACAGATACGCAGTATTTT
TRBV7-9	TRBD1	TRBJ1-5	-	CASSLGAGGRIGNQPQHF	TGTGCCAGCAGCTTAGGGGCAGGGGGTCGTATCGGCAATCAGCCCCAGCATTTT
TRBV5-1	-	TRBJ2-5	-	CASSLGPGSGETQYF	TGCGCCAGCAGCTTGGGTCCGGGATCGGGAGAGACCCAGTACTTC
TRBV7-9	-	TRBJ2-7	-	CASIGYREGLEQYF	TGTGCCAGCATCGGCTACAGGGAAGGACTAGAGCAGTACTTC
TRBV20-1	TRBD2	TRBJ2-1	-	CSGERGHNEQFF	TGCAGTGGGGAGCGGGGCCACAATGAGCAGTTCTTC
TRBV29-1	-	TRBJ1-2	-	CSVLLDRGYGYTF	TGCAGCGTTCTCCTCGACCGGGGGTATGGCTACACCTTC
TRBV11-3	-	TRBJ2-7	few	CASSAGTGTYEQYF	TGTGCCAGCAGCGCCGGGACGGGGACCTACGAGCAGTACTTC
TRBV21-1	-	TRBJ1-4	-	CASSKPTDGNNEKLFF	TGTGCCAGCAGCAAACCCACCGACGGGAATAATGAAAAACTGTTTTTT
TRBV12-3/TRBV12-4	-	TRBJ1-5	once	CASSLTVTQPQHF	TGTGCCAGCAGCCTGACAGTGACCCAGCCCCAGCATTTT
TRBV28	-	TRBJ2-2	-	CASSSGTGELFF	TGTGCCAGCAGTTCAGGGACCGGGGAGCTGTTTTTT
TRBV24-1	TRBD1	TRBJ2-3	-	CATSEPDRAIYTDTQYF	TGTGCCACCAGTGAACCTGACAGGGCAATTTACACAGATACGCAGTATTTT
TRBV27	-	TRBJ2-1	-	CASSFGGGPKFF	TGTGCCAGCAGTTTTGGCGGGGGCCCGAAGTTCTTC
TRBV19	-	TRBJ2-3	-	CASMGLEASTDTQYF	TGTGCCAGTATGGGCTTGGAGGCGAGCACAGATACGCAGTATTTT
TRBV11-3	-	TRBJ2-5	few	CASSDNQETQYF	TGTGCCAGCAGTGACAACCAAGAGACCCAGTACTTC
TRBV14	TRBD1	TRBJ1-6	-	CASRPSGTGARNSPLHF	TGTGCCAGCCGACCTTCCGGGACAGGGGCAAGGAATTCACCCCTCCACTTT
TRBV5-8	TRBD1	TRBJ2-7	-	CASSIHRGRSEQYF	TGTGCCAGCAGCATTCACAGGGGGCGGTCCGAGCAGTACTTC